A selection of T cell receptor beta chains follows, all from one sample in a study of T cells after yellow fever vaccination. TCRdb used MiXCR to reprocess the 5' RACE reads, holding one entry per CDR3 protein. Of under 600,000 distinct CDR3 sequences in the sample, around an eighth were seen once. The specimen comprised PBMCs, sampled on the day of the yellow fever booster vaccination. Receptor source: a man between 25 and 39 years old who received the YFV17D yellow fever vaccine. Both conserved end residues are part of each CDR3. The order of the fields is clone size, V gene, J gene, D gene, CDR3 DNA, CDR3 protein. A D gene is named only where the DNA matches it firmly. Size is stated for part of the rows, as once, few or many counts, or as a class when the clone is expanded.

>.|TRBV5-6|TRBJ2-7|.
TGTGCCAGCAACTACAGGTTTAACTACGAGCAGTACTTC
CASNYRFNYEQYF
>many|TRBV7-3|TRBJ2-5|TRBD1
TGTGCCAGCAGCGCCGGACAGGGTCGGGAGACCCAGTACTTC
CASSAGQGRETQYF
>.|TRBV6-2/TRBV6-3|TRBJ2-7|.
TGTGCCAGCAGTAGGGCTAGCGCTCCATCCTACGAGCAGTACTTC
CASSRASAPSYEQYF
>.|TRBV7-2|TRBJ2-3|TRBD2
TGTGCCAGCAGCTTAGGAGCGGGAGGAGAGACAGATACGCAGTATTTT
CASSLGAGGETDTQYF
>few|TRBV12-3/TRBV12-4|TRBJ2-1|TRBD2
TGTGCCAGCAGTTTAGGGGGGGGGTCCGATGGCAATGAGCAGTTCTTC
CASSLGGGSDGNEQFF
>many|TRBV20-1|TRBJ2-3|.
TGCAGTGCACCCTTTTTGGATACGCAGTATTTT
CSAPFLDTQYF
>.|TRBV10-3|TRBJ2-5|.
TGTGCCATCAAGGGCGGGATAGAGGGGACCCAGTACTTC
CAIKGGIEGTQYF
>few|TRBV7-2|TRBJ2-5|TRBD1
TGTGCCAGCAGGCACTCGGGGACAGGTCTGGAGACCCAGTACTTC
CASRHSGTGLETQYF
>many|TRBV18|TRBJ2-1|.
TGTGCCAGCTCACCACTCGGGGGCGTTTCCCATGAGCAGTTCTTC
CASSPLGGVSHEQFF
>few|TRBV7-9|TRBJ2-4|TRBD2
TGTGCCAGCAGCGCTAGCGCTAGCGGGAGAGAGTACTTC
CASSASASGREYF
>.|TRBV30|TRBJ2-2|TRBD2
TGTGCCTGGCGGGGACTAGCGGTCAAAGAGGAGCTGTTTTTT
CAWRGLAVKEELFF
>few|TRBV18|TRBJ2-1|.
TGTGCCAGCTCGGCGATTGCGGAGTCGGCCTCCTACAATGAGCAGTTCTTC
CASSAIAESASYNEQFF
>few|TRBV28|TRBJ2-7|TRBD2
TGTGCCAGCGAGCCAGCGGGAAGTAATTCCGAGCAGTACTTC
CASEPAGSNSEQYF
>few|TRBV7-2|TRBJ2-7|TRBD2
TGTGCCAGCACCCGCCTAGCGGGAGAGGGATACGAGCAGTACTTC
CASTRLAGEGYEQYF
>.|TRBV6-1|TRBJ2-7|TRBD2
TGTGCCAGCAGTGAAATCGGGAGCGGGGTCGTGCAGTACTTC
CASSEIGSGVVQYF
>.|TRBV6-5|TRBJ2-3|.
TGTGCCAGCAGTTACTCCCGAGACTTCACAGATACGCAGTATTTT
CASSYSRDFTDTQYF
>.|TRBV24-1|TRBJ2-1|TRBD1
TGTGCCACCAGTACAGGGGGTTCTGGCAATGAGCAGTTCTTC
CATSTGGSGNEQFF
>few|TRBV5-5|TRBJ2-7|.
TGTGCCAGCATCCCGGGGGCCGCACGAATTTACGAGCAGTACTTC
CASIPGAARIYEQYF
>once|TRBV20-1|TRBJ2-1|.
TGCTGTGCTAGATCCAAAGCGGGCGGCTCCTACAATGAGCAGTTCTTC
CCARSKAGGSYNEQFF
>few|TRBV29-1|TRBJ2-3|.
TGCAGCGTTGAAGATGCGGAGGTCAGGGTGCCCACAGATACGCAGTATTTT
CSVEDAEVRVPTDTQYF
>.|TRBV7-9|TRBJ2-1|TRBD2
TGTGCCAGCAGCTTGGGGGCTGGACTAGCGGGAGTCTATGAGCAGTTCTTC
CASSLGAGLAGVYEQFF
>few|TRBV5-5|TRBJ2-2|.
TGTGCCAGCAGCTTGGAGGACTACACCGGGGAGCTGTTTTTT
CASSLEDYTGELFF
>few|TRBV19|TRBJ2-3|TRBD1
TGTGCCAGTGGGGACAGGGCCACAGATACGCAGTATTTT
CASGDRATDTQYF
>.|TRBV4-3|TRBJ2-6|.
TGCGCCAGCAGCCAAGATAGACGCGGGTCTGGGGCCAACGTCCTGACCTTC
CASSQDRRGSGANVLTF
>.|TRBV20-1|TRBJ2-3|TRBD2
TGCAGTGCCCGAAAAGCGGGAAGCACAGATACGCAGTATTTT
CSARKAGSTDTQYF
>few|TRBV7-9|TRBJ1-2|.
TGTGCCAGTGGCGGCGGCAACTATGGCTACACCTTC
CASGGGNYGYTF
>.|TRBV19|TRBJ2-5|.
TGTGCCAGTAGTATAGCACAGTACCAAGAGACCCAGTACTTC
CASSIAQYQETQYF
>.|TRBV3-1|TRBJ1-2|TRBD1
TGTGCCAGCAGCCGCGGGACAGGCTTTGATGGCTACACCTTC
CASSRGTGFDGYTF
>.|TRBV7-2|TRBJ1-5|.
TGTGCCAGCAGCTTGGTCGGGGTAGGGAATCAGCCCCAGCATTTT
CASSLVGVGNQPQHF
>.|TRBV20-1|TRBJ1-1|TRBD1
TGCAGTGCTAGTTCCACAGGGGGCGGAGGTGAAGCTTTCTTT
CSASSTGGGGEAFF
>few|TRBV6-1|TRBJ1-5|TRBD1
TGTGCCACCCGCCTGACAGGGAATCAGCCCCAGCATTTT
CATRLTGNQPQHF
>.|TRBV19|TRBJ1-1|.
TGTGCCAGTAGTCCTCGGGACGGTGAAGCTTTCTTT
CASSPRDGEAFF
>.|TRBV5-1|TRBJ2-5|.
TGCGCCAGCAGCTTGGAGACCCTCGGGGAGACCCAGTACTTC
CASSLETLGETQYF
>.|TRBV20-1|TRBJ2-2|.
TGCAGTGCTAGAGACAACAAAGAGTACACCGGGGAGCTGTTTTTT
CSARDNKEYTGELFF
>.|TRBV20-1|TRBJ2-1|TRBD2
TGCAGGGTACTAGCGGGCAACAATGAGCAGTTCTTC
CRVLAGNNEQFF
>few|TRBV20-1|TRBJ2-7|.
TGCAGTGCCGGCCGGGTATCGGGCTACGAGCAGTACTTC
CSAGRVSGYEQYF
>.|TRBV28|TRBJ1-5|TRBD1
TGTGCCAGTGGACAGGGAGGCCAGCCCCAGCATTTT
CASGQGGQPQHF
>few|TRBV5-1|TRBJ1-6|TRBD1
TGCGCCAGCCGATTAAGGGGGCGAAATTCACCCCTCCACTTT
CASRLRGRNSPLHF
>.|TRBV7-3|TRBJ2-5|.
TGTGCCAGCTCCCGAGGGAGAAATGAGGCCCAGTACTTC
CASSRGRNEAQYF
>many|TRBV12-3/TRBV12-4|TRBJ2-1|TRBD2
TGTGCCAGCAGGCCCGTGGGACTAGCGATTGAGCAGTTCTTC
CASRPVGLAIEQFF
>.|TRBV12-3/TRBV12-4|TRBJ2-1|.
TGTGCCAGCAGTTCCCAGGACAGGCCTTCGGGAGTCGGCTCCTACAATGAGCAGTTCTTC
CASSSQDRPSGVGSYNEQFF
>.|TRBV27|TRBJ2-1|.
TGTGCCAGCAGTCCACCCCTTGGGGTCCAGTTCTTC
CASSPPLGVQFF
>.|TRBV12-3/TRBV12-4|TRBJ2-3|.
TGTGCCAGCAGCCACCGACTAGTTGGTACGCAGTATTTT
CASSHRLVGTQYF
>.|TRBV10-3|TRBJ2-5|.
TGTGCCATCAGTGAGTCGAGGGGGAGACAAGAGACCCAGTACTTC
CAISESRGRQETQYF
>.|TRBV10-3|TRBJ2-7|TRBD2
TGTGCCATCTCATCCGGGACTAGCGAGTACGAGCAGTACTTC
CAISSGTSEYEQYF
>few|TRBV12-3/TRBV12-4|TRBJ1-2|.
TGTGCCAGCAGTCGACCGGACGGGCTGAATGGCTACACCTTC
CASSRPDGLNGYTF
>.|TRBV5-6|TRBJ2-7|TRBD1
TGTGCCAGCAGCCTAAGGACAGGGTACTACGAGCAGTACTTC
CASSLRTGYYEQYF
>.|TRBV12-3/TRBV12-4|TRBJ2-5|TRBD1
TGTGCCAGCAGTTTAGGACAGGGTAGGAGTGAGACCCAGTACTTC
CASSLGQGRSETQYF
>.|TRBV24-1|TRBJ2-3|.
TGTGCCACCAGTGATTTCGGCGTAGGGGTAGATACGCAGTATTTT
CATSDFGVGVDTQYF
>many|TRBV24-1|TRBJ2-1|TRBD1
TGTGCCACCAGACAGGGGGATGAGCAGTTCTTC
CATRQGDEQFF
>.|TRBV5-6|TRBJ2-3|TRBD2
TGTGCCAGCAGCGGAACACTAGCGGGGGTCACAGATACGCAGTATTTT
CASSGTLAGVTDTQYF
>.|TRBV18|TRBJ1-3|.
TGTGCCAGCTCACCACCGGGACTGTACTCTGGAAACACCATATATTTT
CASSPPGLYSGNTIYF
>.|TRBV6-2/TRBV6-3|TRBJ2-1|.
TGTGCCAGCAGCCCCAGTGGGGGCGGGAGAAATGAGCAGTTCTTC
CASSPSGGGRNEQFF